This TCR beta chain was documented in a study of blood T cell repertoires in COVID-19. The V gene end was trimmed by 5 bases and the J gene end by 8 bases; junction bases not matched to a gene: 9. The CDR3 spans 16 residues. Germline CDR1 SGHTA, CDR2 FQGNSA. The data were produced by immunoSEQ multiplex PCR, yet TCRdb's version contains in-frame clones alone and is incomplete. The sample carries a few hundred thousand clones, 80% to 90% recorded once. The sequencing sample was made of peripheral blood. The chain recombines TRBV7-2 with TRBJ1-6; 10 bases match TRBD1. The sequence derives from a woman older than 75 with acute or convalescent COVID-19. CDR3 nucleotide sequence: TGTGCCAGCAGCAGACTTCGGGACAGGGGATATTCACCCCTCCACTTT. It encodes CASSRLRDRGYSPLHF.